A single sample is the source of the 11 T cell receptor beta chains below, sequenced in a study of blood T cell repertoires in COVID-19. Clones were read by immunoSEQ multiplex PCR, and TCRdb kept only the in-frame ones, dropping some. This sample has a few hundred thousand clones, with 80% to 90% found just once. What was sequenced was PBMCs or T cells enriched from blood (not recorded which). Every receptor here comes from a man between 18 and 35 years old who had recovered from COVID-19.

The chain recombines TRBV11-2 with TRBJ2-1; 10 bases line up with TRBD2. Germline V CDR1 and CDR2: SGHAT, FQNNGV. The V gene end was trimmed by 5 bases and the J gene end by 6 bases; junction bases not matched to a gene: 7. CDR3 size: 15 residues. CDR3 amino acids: CASSPERGGFNEQFF. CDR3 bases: TGTGCCAGCAGCCCAGAGCGGGGGGGCTTCAATGAGCAGTTCTTC.

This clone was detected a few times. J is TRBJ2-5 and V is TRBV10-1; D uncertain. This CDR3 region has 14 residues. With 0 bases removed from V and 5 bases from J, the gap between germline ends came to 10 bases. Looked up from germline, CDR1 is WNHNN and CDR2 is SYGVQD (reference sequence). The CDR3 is CASSESARSETQYF. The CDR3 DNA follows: TGCGCCAGCAGTGAGTCGGCCAGATCGGAGACCCAGTACTTC.

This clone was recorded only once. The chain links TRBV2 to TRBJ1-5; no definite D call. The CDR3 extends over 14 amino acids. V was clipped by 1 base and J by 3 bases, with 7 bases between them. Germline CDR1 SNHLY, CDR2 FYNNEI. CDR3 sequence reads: CASSEEPVNQPQHF. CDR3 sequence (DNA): TGTGCCAGCAGTGAAGAACCGGTCAATCAGCCCCAGCATTTT.

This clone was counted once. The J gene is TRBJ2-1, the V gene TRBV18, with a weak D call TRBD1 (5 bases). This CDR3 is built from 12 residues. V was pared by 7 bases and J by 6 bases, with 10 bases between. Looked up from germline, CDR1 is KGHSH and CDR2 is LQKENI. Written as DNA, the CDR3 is TGTGCCAGCTGGGCAGGGCTCAATGAGCAGTTCTTC. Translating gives CASWAGLNEQFF.

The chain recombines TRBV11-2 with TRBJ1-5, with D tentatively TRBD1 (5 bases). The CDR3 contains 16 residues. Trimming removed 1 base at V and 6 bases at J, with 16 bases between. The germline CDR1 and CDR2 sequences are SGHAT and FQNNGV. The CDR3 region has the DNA TGTGCCAGCAGCTTAGGTGGGGGGAGGGTAAGTCAGCCCCAGCATTTT. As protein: CASSLGGGRVSQPQHF. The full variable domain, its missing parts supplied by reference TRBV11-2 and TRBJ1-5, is EAGVAQSPRYKIIEKRQSVAFWCNPISGHATLYWYQQILGQGPKLLIQFQNNGVVDDSQLPKDRFSAERLKGVDSTLKIQPAKLEDSAVYLCASSLGGGRVSQPQHFGDGTRLSIL.

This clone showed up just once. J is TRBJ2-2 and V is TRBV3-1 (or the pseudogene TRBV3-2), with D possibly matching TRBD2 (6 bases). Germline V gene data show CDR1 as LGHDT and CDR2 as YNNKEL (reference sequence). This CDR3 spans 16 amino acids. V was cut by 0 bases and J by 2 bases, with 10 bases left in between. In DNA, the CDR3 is TGTGCCAGCAGCCAAGATCAAGGGACTAACACCGGGGAGCTGTTTTTT. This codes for CASSQDQGTNTGELFF.

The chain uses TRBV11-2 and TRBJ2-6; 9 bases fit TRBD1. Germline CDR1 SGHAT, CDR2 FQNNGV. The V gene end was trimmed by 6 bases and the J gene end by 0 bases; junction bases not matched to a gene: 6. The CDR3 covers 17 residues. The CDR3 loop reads CASRPGQGTSGANVLTF. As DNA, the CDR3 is TGTGCCAGCAGGCCGGGACAGGGCACCTCTGGGGCCAACGTCCTGACTTTC. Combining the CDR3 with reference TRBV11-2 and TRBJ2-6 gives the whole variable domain EAGVAQSPRYKIIEKRQSVAFWCNPISGHATLYWYQQILGQGPKLLIQFQNNGVVDDSQLPKDRFSAERLKGVDSTLKIQPAKLEDSAVYLCASRPGQGTSGANVLTFGAGSRLTVL.

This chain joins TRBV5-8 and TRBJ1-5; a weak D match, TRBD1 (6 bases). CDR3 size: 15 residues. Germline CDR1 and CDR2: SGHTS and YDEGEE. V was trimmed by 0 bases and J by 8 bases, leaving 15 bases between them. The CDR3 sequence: CASSLGGGGPEPQHF. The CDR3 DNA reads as TGTGCCAGCAGCTTGGGAGGGGGGGGCCCGGAGCCCCAGCATTTT.

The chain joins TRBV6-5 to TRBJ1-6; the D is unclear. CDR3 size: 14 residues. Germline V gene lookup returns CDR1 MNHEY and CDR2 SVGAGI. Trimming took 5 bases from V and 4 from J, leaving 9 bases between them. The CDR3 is CASSTAGYNSPLHF. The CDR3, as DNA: TGTGCCAGCAGTACTGCGGGTTATAATTCACCCCTCCACTTT.

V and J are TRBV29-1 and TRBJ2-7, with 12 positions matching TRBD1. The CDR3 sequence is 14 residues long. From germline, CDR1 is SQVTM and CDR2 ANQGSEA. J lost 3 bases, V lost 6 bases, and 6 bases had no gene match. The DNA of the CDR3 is TGCAGCGTCGCCGGGACAGGGGGCAACTACGAGCAGTACTTC. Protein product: CSVAGTGGNYEQYF.

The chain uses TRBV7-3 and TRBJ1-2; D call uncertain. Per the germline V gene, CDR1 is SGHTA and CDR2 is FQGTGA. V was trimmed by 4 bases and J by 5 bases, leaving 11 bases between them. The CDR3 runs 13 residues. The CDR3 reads CASSSSYGYGYTF. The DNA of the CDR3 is TGTGCCAGCAGCTCCTCTTACGGGTATGGCTACACCTTC.